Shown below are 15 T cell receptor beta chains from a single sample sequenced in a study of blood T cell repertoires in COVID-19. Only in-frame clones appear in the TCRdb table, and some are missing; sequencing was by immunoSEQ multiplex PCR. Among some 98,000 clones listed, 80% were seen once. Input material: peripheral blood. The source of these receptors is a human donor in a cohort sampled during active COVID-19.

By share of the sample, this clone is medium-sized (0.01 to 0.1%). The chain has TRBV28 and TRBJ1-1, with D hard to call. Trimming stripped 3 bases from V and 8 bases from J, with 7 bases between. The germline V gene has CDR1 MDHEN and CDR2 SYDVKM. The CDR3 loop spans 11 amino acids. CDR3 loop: CASSFIQEAFF. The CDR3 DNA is TGTGCCAGCAGTTTTATCCAGGAAGCTTTCTTT.

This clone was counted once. The chain's CDR3 is CASSARGQTNEKLFF. CDR3 DNA: TGTGCCAGCAGTGCAAGGGGGCAAACTAATGAAAAACTGTTTTTT. The J gene is TRBJ1-4, the V gene TRBV28, with 7 positions matching TRBD1. The CDR3 sequence is 15 residues long. After removal of 5 bases from V and 1 base from J, the junction contained 4 bases not matched to a gene. The germline CDR1 and CDR2 sequences are MDHEN and SYDVKM.

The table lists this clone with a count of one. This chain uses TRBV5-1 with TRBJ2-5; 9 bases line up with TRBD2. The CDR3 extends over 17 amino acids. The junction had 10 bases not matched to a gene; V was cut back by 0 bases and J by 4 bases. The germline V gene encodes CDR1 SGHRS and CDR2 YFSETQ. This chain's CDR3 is CASSLGLSSGTGETQYF. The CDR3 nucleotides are TGCGCCAGCAGCTTGGGTTTGTCTAGCGGGACCGGAGAGACCCAGTACTTC.

The CDR3 sequence is CASSHGTVNGYTF. CDR3 coding DNA: TGCGCCAGCAGTCACGGGACAGTCAATGGCTACACCTTC. This chain connects TRBV10-1 to TRBJ1-2; 7 bases fit TRBD1. The V gene's germline CDR1 is WNHNN and CDR2 SYGVQD (reference sequence). The CDR3 covers 13 residues. Trimming at V came to 5 bases and at J to 6 bases, leaving 6 bases not matched to a gene.

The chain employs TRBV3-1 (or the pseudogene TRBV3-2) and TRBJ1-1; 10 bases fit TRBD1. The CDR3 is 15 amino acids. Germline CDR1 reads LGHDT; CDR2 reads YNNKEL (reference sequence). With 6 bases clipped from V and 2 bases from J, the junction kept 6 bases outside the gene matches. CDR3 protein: CASSLGTGVNTEAFF. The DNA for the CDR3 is TGTGCCAGCAGTCTTGGGACAGGGGTCAACACTGAAGCTTTCTTT.

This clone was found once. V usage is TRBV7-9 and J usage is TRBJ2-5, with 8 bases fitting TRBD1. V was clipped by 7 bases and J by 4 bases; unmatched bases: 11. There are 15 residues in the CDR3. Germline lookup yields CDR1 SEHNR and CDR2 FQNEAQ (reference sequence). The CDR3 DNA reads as TGTGCCAGCACCAACACCGCAGGGGGCGGAGAGACCCAGTACTTC. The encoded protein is CASTNTAGGGETQYF.

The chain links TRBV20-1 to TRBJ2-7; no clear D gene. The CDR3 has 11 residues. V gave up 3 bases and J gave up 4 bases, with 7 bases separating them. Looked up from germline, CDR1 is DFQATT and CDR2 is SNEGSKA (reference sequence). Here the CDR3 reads CSARSKYEQYF. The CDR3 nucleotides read TGCAGTGCTAGGAGCAAGTACGAGCAGTACTTC.

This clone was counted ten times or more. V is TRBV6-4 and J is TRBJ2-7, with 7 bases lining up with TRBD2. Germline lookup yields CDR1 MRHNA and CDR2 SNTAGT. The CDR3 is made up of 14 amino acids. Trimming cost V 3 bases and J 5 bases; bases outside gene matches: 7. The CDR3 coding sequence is TGTGCCAGCAGTGAAAAGAGGCTAGCGGACGAGCAGTACTTC. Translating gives CASSEKRLADEQYF.

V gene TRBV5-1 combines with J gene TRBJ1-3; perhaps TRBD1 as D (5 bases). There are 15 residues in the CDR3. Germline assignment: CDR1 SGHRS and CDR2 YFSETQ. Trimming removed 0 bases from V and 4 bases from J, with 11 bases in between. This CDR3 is CASSLAAGSGNTIYF. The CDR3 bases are TGCGCCAGCAGCTTGGCGGCAGGGTCAGGAAACACCATATATTTT. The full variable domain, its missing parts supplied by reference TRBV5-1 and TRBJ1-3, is KAGVTQTPRYLIKTRGQQVTLSCSPISGHRSVSWYQQTPGQGLQFLFEYFSETQRNKGNFPGRFSGRQFSNSRSEMNVSTLELGDSALYLCASSLAAGSGNTIYFGEGSWLTVV.

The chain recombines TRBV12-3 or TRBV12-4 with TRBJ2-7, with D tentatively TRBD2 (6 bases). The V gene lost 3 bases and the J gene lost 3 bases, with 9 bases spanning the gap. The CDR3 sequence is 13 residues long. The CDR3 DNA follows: TGTGCCAGCAGTTTCGTGGGAGGCTACGAGCAGTACTTC. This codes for CASSFVGGYEQYF.

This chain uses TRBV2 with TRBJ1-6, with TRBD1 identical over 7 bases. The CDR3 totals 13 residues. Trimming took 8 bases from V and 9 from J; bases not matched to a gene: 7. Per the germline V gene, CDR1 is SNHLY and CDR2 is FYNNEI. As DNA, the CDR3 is TGTGCCAGCGCCGAACAGGGGAGTTCACCCCTCCACTTT. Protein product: CASAEQGSSPLHF.

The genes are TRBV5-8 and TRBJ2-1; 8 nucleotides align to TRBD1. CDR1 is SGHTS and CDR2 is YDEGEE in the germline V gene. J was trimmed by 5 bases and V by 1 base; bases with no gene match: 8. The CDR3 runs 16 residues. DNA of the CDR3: TGTGCCAGCAGCTTGTTTCAGGGGGCGAGGAACAATGAGCAGTTCTTC. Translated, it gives CASSLFQGARNNEQFF.

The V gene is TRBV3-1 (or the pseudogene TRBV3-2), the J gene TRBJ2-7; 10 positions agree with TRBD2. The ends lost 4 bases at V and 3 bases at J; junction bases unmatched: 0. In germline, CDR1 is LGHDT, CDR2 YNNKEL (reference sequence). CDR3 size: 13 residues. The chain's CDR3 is CASSPSGSYEQYF. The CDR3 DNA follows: TGTGCCAGCAGCCCTAGCGGGAGCTACGAGCAGTACTTC.

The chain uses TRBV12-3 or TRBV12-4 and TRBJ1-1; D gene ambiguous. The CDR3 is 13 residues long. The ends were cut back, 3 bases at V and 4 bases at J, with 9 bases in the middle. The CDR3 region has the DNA TGTGCCAGCAGTTTGATCGAGGTCACTGAAGCTTTCTTT. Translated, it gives CASSLIEVTEAFF.

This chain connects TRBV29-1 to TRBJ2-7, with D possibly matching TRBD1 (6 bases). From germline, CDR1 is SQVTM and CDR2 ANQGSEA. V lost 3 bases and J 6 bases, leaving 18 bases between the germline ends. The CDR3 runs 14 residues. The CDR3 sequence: CSVEGAGVASEQYF. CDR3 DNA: TGCAGCGTTGAGGGGGCAGGGGTAGCCTCCGAGCAGTACTTC.